This T cell receptor beta chain came from a study of CD8 T cells in Susac syndrome. Random hexamers were used to reverse transcribe an amount of roughly 0.45 to 1 ug RNA. The amplification used immunoSEQ multiplex PCR on TCR beta CDR3; it spanned 54 Vbeta and 13 Jbeta. TCRdb independently ran MiXCR on the immunoSEQ multiplex PCR reads; one entry per CDR3 protein. The sample includes about 160,000 distinct CDR3 sequences, approximately 94% of them seen just once. Peripheral blood CD8+ and CD4+ T cells were profiled by TCR beta sequencing. The multiple sclerosis control group comprised treatment-naive patients with stable or active relapsing-remitting disease. The CD8+ and CD4+ T cells were isolated magnetically using a negative isolation approach, whereas the TEMRA cells were enriched by FACS. The germline V and J ends were trimmed by 0 bases and 5 bases, with 11 bases remaining between them. This CDR3 comprises 15 residues. Germline CDR1 reads SGHNT; CDR2 reads YYREEE (reference sequence).

The sequence was obtained from a human donor with multiple sclerosis. Material for sequencing was CD4+ T cells from PBMCs. J is TRBJ2-2 and V is TRBV5-4, with TRBD1 as a possible D gene (6 bases). The CDR3 DNA is TGTGCCAGCAGCTTGGGACAGGAAGGGACCGGGGAGCTGTTTTTT. It encodes CASSLGQEGTGELFF.